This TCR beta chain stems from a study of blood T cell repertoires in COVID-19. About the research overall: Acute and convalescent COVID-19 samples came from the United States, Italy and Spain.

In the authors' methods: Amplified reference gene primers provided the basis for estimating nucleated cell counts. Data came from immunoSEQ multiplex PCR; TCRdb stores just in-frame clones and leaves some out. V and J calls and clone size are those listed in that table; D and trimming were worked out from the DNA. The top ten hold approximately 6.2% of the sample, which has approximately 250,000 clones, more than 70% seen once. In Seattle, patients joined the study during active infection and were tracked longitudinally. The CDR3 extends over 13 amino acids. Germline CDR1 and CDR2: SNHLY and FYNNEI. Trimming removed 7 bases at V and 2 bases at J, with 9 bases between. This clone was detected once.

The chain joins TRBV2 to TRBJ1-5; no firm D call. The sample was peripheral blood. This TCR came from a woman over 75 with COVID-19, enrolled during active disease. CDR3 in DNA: TGTGCCAGCAACCAGGTCCGCAATCAGCCCCAGCATTTT. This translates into CASNQVRNQPQHF.